This entry features one T cell receptor (beta chain) sequence. The CDR3 spans 13 residues. In germline, CDR1 is SSHAT, CDR2 FNYEAQ (reference sequence). TCRdb's table, derived via immunoSEQ multiplex PCR, lists solely in-frame clones and lacks some. The data show 2,500,000 or so clones, around 94% seen once. The record originates from a study of shared clonotypes between healthy human individuals. The TCR comes from a man aged 18 to 30 in good health. This chain connects TRBV7-7 to TRBJ2-5; the match to TRBD1 covers 7 bases. The specimen sequenced was naive CD4+ T cells sorted from blood. The subset: CD45RA+ positively selected. In DNA form, the CDR3 reads TGTGCTAGCTCACAGGGGAGATTTGAGACCCAGTACTTC. It translates to CASSQGRFETQYF.